The TCR beta chain described here comes from a study of T cells expressing NK-cell markers. Study-level background: Serological testing identified seven of the eight sequenced donors as HCMV-seropositive and one as seronegative.

Points from the study as a whole: Specificity for HCMV among expanded NKG2C+ T cell clones was not established. Four donors showed these clonotypes also leading the CD3+CD56-NKG2C+ fraction.

Per the germline V gene, CDR1 is SGHRS and CDR2 is YFSETQ. The CDR3 is made up of 15 amino acids. 5'RACE template switching with UMIs produced the TCR beta cDNA. For each CDR3 protein, TCRdb gives one entry from its re-call of the 5' RACE reads, without DNA. In all, the sample yields some 460,000 distinct CDR3 sequences. Turning to this clonotype: Its antigen is still unknown.

The source is a woman aged 45-65 years in good health. Sequencing input: blood T cells: a sorted CD56 or NKG2C T cell subset, CD4+ or CD8+ T cells, or bulk PBMC T cells (not recorded which). The chain is built from TRBV5-1 and TRBJ2-3; TCRdb reports TRBD1, a call that lacks DNA to check it against. CDR3 residues: CASSSRTPSTDTQYF.